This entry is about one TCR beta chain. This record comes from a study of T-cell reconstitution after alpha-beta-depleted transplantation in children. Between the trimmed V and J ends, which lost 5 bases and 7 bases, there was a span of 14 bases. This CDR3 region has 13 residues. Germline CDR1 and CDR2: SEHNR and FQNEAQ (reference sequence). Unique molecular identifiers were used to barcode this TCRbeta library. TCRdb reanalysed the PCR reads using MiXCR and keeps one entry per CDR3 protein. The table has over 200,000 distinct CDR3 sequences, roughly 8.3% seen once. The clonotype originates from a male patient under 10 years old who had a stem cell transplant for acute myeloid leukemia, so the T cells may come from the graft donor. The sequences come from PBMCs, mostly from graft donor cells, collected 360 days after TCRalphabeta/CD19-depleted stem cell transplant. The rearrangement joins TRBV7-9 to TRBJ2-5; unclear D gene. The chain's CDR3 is CASSRTTSWTQYF. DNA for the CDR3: TGTGCCAGCAGCCGAACGACAAGTTGGACCCAGTACTTC.